Sequencing of this TCR beta chain was carried out in a study of shared clonotypes between healthy human individuals. Study-level information: CD4 naive and CD4 memory each took three plates per donor, while CD8 naive took two and CD8 memory one. Regarding the study as a whole: Deeper or shallower sequencing was expected to change how clonotypes are shared among donors.

CD45RO-negative, CCR7-selected cells formed the naive CD8 fraction, which excluded terminally differentiated effector memory CD45RA+ cells. All of the donors resided in Nashville, Tennessee, and each was a Caucasian adult. Concerning this clone: What it recognizes is unknown.

Sequencing was performed with immunoSEQ multiplex PCR; in TCRdb, only in-frame clones are kept and a portion is missing. This table holds more than 2 million clones, approximately 94% found once. The germline gives CDR1 SGHDT, CDR2 YYEEEE. The CDR3 loop spans 15 amino acids. The ends lost 3 bases at V and 3 bases at J; junction bases unmatched: 7. This rearrangement joins TRBV5-6 to TRBJ2-7; 9 nucleotides line up with TRBD1. Sequencing was performed on naive CD8+ T cells sorted from blood. The TCR sequence derives from a man aged 18-30 years in good health. The chain's CDR3 is CASSYNPGQGYEQYF. DNA for the CDR3: TGTGCCAGCAGCTACAATCCGGGACAGGGCTACGAGCAGTACTTC. The full variable domain, in which reference TRBV5-6 and TRBJ2-7 provide the parts outside the CDR3, is DAGVTQSPTHLIKTRGQQVTLRCSPKSGHDTVSWYQQALGQGPQFIFQYYEEEERQRGNFPDRFSGHQFPNYSSELNVNALLLGDSALYLCASSYNPGQGYEQYFGPGTRLTVT.